The 24 T cell receptor beta chains below all came from one sample that was sequenced in a study of blood T cell repertoires in COVID-19. Some clones are missing from TCRdb's copy, which holds only in-frame ones; the method was immunoSEQ multiplex PCR. The top ten hold 4.8% of the sample, which has more than 95,000 clones, roughly 80% seen once. The sample was peripheral blood. The receptor source for this set is a man aged 60 to 69 with acute or convalescent COVID-19.

J is TRBJ1-1 and V is TRBV18; 7 nucleotides match TRBD1. J was trimmed by 4 bases and V by 1 base; bases with no gene match: 6. CDR1 and CDR2 from the germline V gene are KGHSH and LQKENI. The CDR3 contains 15 residues. The CDR3 nucleotides are TGTGCCAGCTCACCACTTTATTCAGGGGGCACTGAAGCTTTCTTT. It yields the protein CASSPLYSGGTEAFF.

The V and J genes are TRBV5-1 and TRBJ2-1, with 12 bases matching TRBD1. Germline CDR1 SGHRS, CDR2 YFSETQ. The length of the CDR3 is 15 residues. Unmatched junction bases numbered 5, after V lost 4 bases and J lost 6 bases. CDR3 DNA sequence: TGCGCCAGCAGCGTGGGGACAGGGGGCCGCAATGAGCAGTTCTTC. Translation: CASSVGTGGRNEQFF.

This clone was observed a single time. The chain combines TRBV5-6 with TRBJ2-5; D is uncertain. Per the germline V gene, CDR1 is SGHDT and CDR2 is YYEEEE. The CDR3 is 14 amino acids. V lost 4 bases and J lost 5, with 15 bases in between. This CDR3 reads CASSLFPRGETQYF. The CDR3 nucleotides read TGTGCCAGCAGCCTCTTCCCACGAGGCGAGACCCAGTACTTC.

This rearrangement joins TRBV4-2 to TRBJ2-1, with 9 bases lining up with TRBD1. Trimming took 1 base from V and 3 from J; bases not matched to a gene: 7. The CDR3 runs to 17 residues. Germline V gene data show CDR1 as LGHNA and CDR2 as YNFKEQ. For the CDR3, the DNA is TGTGCCAGCAGCCAAGCCAGGACAGGGGTGATCTACAATGAGCAGTTCTTC. This sequence encodes CASSQARTGVIYNEQFF.

This sequence joins TRBV6-1 and TRBJ2-1, with TRBD2 matching over 9 bases. This CDR3 spans 14 amino acids. Germline V gene data show CDR1 as MNHNS and CDR2 as SASEGT. V trimming: 3 bases; J trimming: 8 bases; junction bases outside the gene matches: 5. In DNA form, the CDR3 reads TGTGCCAGCAGTGAGGTTTTAGCGGGGGATGAGCAGTTCTTC. It codes for CASSEVLAGDEQFF.

The V and J genes are TRBV6-2 or TRBV6-3 and TRBJ2-2, with a tentative D call TRBD1 (6 bases). Trimming pared 5 bases from V and 3 bases from J, leaving 10 bases between. Germline CDR1 reads MNHEY; CDR2 reads SVGEGT. The CDR3 length is 14 residues. As DNA, the CDR3 is TGTGCCAGCAGTAAACAGGGAGACACCGGGGAGCTGTTTTTT. This encodes CASSKQGDTGELFF.

This clone was seen only a few times. CDR3 DNA sequence: TGCAGTGCTAGACAGGGGGTGGGCTACACCTTC. This translates into CSARQGVGYTF. The V and J genes are TRBV20-1 and TRBJ1-2, with 7 bases fitting TRBD1. CDR3 length equals 11 residues. CDR1 is DFQATT and CDR2 is SNEGSKA in the germline V gene (reference sequence). The V segment lost 2 bases and the J segment 8 bases; nucleotides outside the gene matches: 2.

V usage is TRBV18 and J usage is TRBJ1-4, with D hard to call. V was shortened by 6 bases and J by 0 bases, with 11 bases between the two germline ends. The CDR3 loop spans 15 amino acids. In germline, CDR1 is KGHSH, CDR2 LQKENI. The CDR3 region is CASSRFTSTNEKLFF. CDR3 nucleotide sequence: TGTGCCAGCTCCCGATTTACATCAACTAATGAAAAACTGTTTTTT.

The rearrangement joins TRBV10-3 to TRBJ2-7; D gene unclear. The CDR3 sequence is 13 residues long. The V gene's germline CDR1 is ENHRY and CDR2 SYGVKD. The germline V and J ends were trimmed by 3 bases and 0 bases, with 6 bases remaining between them. Written as DNA, the CDR3 is TGTGCCATCAGTGATAGCTACTCCTACGAGCAGTACTTC. Translating gives CAISDSYSYEQYF.

The chain links TRBV29-1 to TRBJ1-1; TRBD1 might be the D (5 bases). CDR1 and CDR2 (germline): SQVTM, ANQGSEA. Trimming took 4 bases from V and 0 from J, leaving 12 bases between them. The CDR3 totals 14 residues. CDR3: CSVVSTDLNTEAFF. The CDR3 DNA reads TGCAGCGTTGTTTCGACAGACCTGAACACTGAAGCTTTCTTT.

The rearrangement uses TRBV5-4 and TRBJ2-1; TRBD2 is a possible D gene (6 bases). Trimming left V 9 bases short and J 4 bases short, with 14 bases between. Germline lookup yields CDR1 SGHNT and CDR2 YYREEE (reference sequence). This CDR3 has 13 amino acids. This chain's CDR3 is CATSGVGYNEQFF. The CDR3 DNA follows: TGTGCCACCTCGGGAGTGGGGTACAATGAGCAGTTCTTC. Variable domain in full (rest from reference TRBV5-4 and TRBJ2-1): ETGVTQSPTHLIKTRGQQVTLRCSSQSGHNTVSWYQQALGQGPQFIFQYYREEENGRGNFPPRFSGLQFPNYSSELNVNALELDDSALYLCATSGVGYNEQFFGPGTRLTVL.

The chain couples TRBV5-1 to TRBJ2-7; perhaps TRBD2 as D (5 bases). CDR1 and CDR2 from the germline V gene are SGHRS and YFSETQ. Between the trimmed V and J ends, which lost 4 bases and 2 bases, there was a span of 16 bases. The CDR3 is made up of 15 amino acids. The CDR3 region has the DNA TGCGCCAGCAGCCAGAACGGACTGTTTGCCTACGAGCAGTACTTC. This sequence encodes CASSQNGLFAYEQYF.

The V gene is TRBV9, the J gene TRBJ2-1; D gene ambiguous. Trimming removed 7 bases at V and 6 bases at J, with 11 bases between. CDR3 length: 12 residues. Germline V gives CDR1 SGDLS, CDR2 YYNGEE. The CDR3 protein is CASGTAFNEQFF. Written as DNA, the CDR3 is TGTGCCAGCGGTACAGCTTTCAATGAGCAGTTCTTC.

The rearrangement uses TRBV14 and TRBJ2-1; TRBD1 matches 8 bases. The ends lost 3 bases at V and 4 bases at J; junction bases unmatched: 5. The CDR3 spans 15 residues. Germline V gives CDR1 SGHDN, CDR2 FVKESK. CDR3 amino acids: CASSQGQALYNEQFF. CDR3 DNA sequence: TGTGCCAGCAGCCAGGGACAGGCTCTATACAATGAGCAGTTCTTC.

This chain uses TRBV23-1 with TRBJ2-2, with D possibly TRBD2 on 6 matching bases. TRBV23-1 is labeled an ORF, and its function is uncertain. The CDR3 is made up of 15 amino acids. V was cut by 3 bases and J by 6 bases, with 14 bases left in between. The CDR3 DNA follows: TGCGCCAGCAGTCATATCCGCGGGGTGCCCGGGGAGCTGTTTTTT. The encoded protein is CASSHIRGVPGELFF.

This clone was counted at least ten times. This chain connects TRBV11-2 to TRBJ1-6; 7 bases agree with TRBD1. The germline V gene encodes CDR1 SGHAT and CDR2 FQNNGV. The trim removed 1 base at V and 13 bases at J, leaving 10 bases unmatched. This CDR3 is 15 amino acids long. This chain's CDR3 is CASSLVTGPPRPLHF. CDR3 coding DNA: TGTGCCAGCAGCTTAGTGACAGGGCCACCGCGGCCCCTCCACTTT.

The gene calls are TRBV7-2 and TRBJ1-1; D is perhaps TRBD1 (6 bases). The CDR3 is 14 residues long. The germline CDR1 and CDR2 sequences are SGHTA and FQGNSA. The V and J ends lost 5 bases and 3 bases respectively, with 13 bases between them. The CDR3 sequence: CASSTPDRYTEAFF. Here the CDR3 DNA reads TGTGCCAGCAGCACCCCGGACAGATACACTGAAGCTTTCTTT.

The rearrangement links TRBV19 to TRBJ1-5; 7 bases fit TRBD1. Trimming removed 5 bases from V and 0 bases from J; junction bases left unmatched: 10. In germline, CDR1 is LNHDA, CDR2 SQIVND (reference sequence). The CDR3 spans 17 residues. The CDR3 DNA reads TGTGCCAGTAGTGCGTCGGGGACAGTTAATAGCAATCAGCCCCAGCATTTT. As protein: CASSASGTVNSNQPQHF.

The V gene is TRBV7-9, the J gene TRBJ2-1, with D perhaps TRBD1 (6 bases). The V end lost 8 bases, the J end lost 8 bases, and 16 bases lay between the germline ends. This CDR3 contains 13 residues. The germline V gene has CDR1 SEHNR and CDR2 FQNEAQ (reference sequence). Here the CDR3 reads CASGGRGSDEQFF. CDR3 nucleotides: TGTGCCAGCGGGGGCAGGGGAAGCGATGAGCAGTTCTTC. Together with reference TRBV7-9 and TRBJ2-1, the CDR3 gives the full variable domain: DTGVSQNPRHKITKRGQNVTFRCDPISEHNRLYWYRQTLGQGPEFLTYFQNEAQLEKSRLLSDRFSAERPKGSFSTLEIQRTEQGDSAMYLCASGGRGSDEQFFGPGTRLTVL.

This chain joins TRBV5-1 and TRBJ1-2, with D tentatively TRBD1 (5 bases). The germline V and J ends were trimmed by 0 bases and 11 bases, with 11 bases remaining between them. Germline values: CDR1 SGHRS, CDR2 YFSETQ. This CDR3 has 12 residues. CDR3 DNA: TGCGCCAGCAGCTTGGAAGACAGCATATACACCTTC. This sequence encodes CASSLEDSIYTF.

This clone was seen a handful of times. The chain couples TRBV9 to TRBJ1-3; D is ambiguous. Germline values: CDR1 SGDLS, CDR2 YYNGEE. The length of the CDR3 is 14 residues. Trimming removed 3 bases at V and 0 bases at J, with 7 bases between. CDR3 residues: CASSGYSSGNTIYF. The CDR3, as DNA: TGTGCCAGCAGCGGCTACAGCTCTGGAAACACCATATATTTT.

The rearrangement uses TRBV28 and TRBJ2-1, with D possibly matching TRBD2 (6 bases). Per the germline V gene, CDR1 is MDHEN and CDR2 is SYDVKM. This CDR3 has 14 residues. V was trimmed by 6 bases and J by 0 bases, leaving 9 bases between them. This CDR3 reads CASRGLGSYNEQFF. CDR3 coding DNA: TGTGCCAGCAGGGGACTGGGCTCCTACAATGAGCAGTTCTTC.

The chain recombines TRBV2 with TRBJ1-5; D is unresolved. CDR3 length equals 13 residues. The germline CDR1 and CDR2 sequences are SNHLY and FYNNEI. V lost 3 bases and J lost 2, with 5 bases in between. The CDR3 nucleotides are TGTGCCAGCAGTGATACAGGCAATCAGCCCCAGCATTTT. Protein: CASSDTGNQPQHF. Drawing the rest from reference TRBV2 and TRBJ1-5, the complete variable domain is EPEVTQTPSHQVTQMGQEVILRCVPISNHLYFYWYRQILGQKVEFLVSFYNNEISEKSEIFDDQFSVERPDGSNFTLKIRSTKLEDSAMYFCASSDTGNQPQHFGDGTRLSIL.

The chain is built from TRBV27 and TRBJ1-6; 8 bases map to TRBD1. From germline, CDR1 is MNHEY and CDR2 SMNVEV (reference sequence). The CDR3 spans 14 residues. V was pared by 6 bases and J by 6 bases, with 4 bases of the junction left unmatched. The CDR3 spells CASSTDRGNSPLHF. The CDR3 DNA is TGTGCCAGCAGCACTGACAGGGGTAATTCACCCCTCCACTTT.